This T cell receptor beta chain comes out of a study of T cells in Graves' hyperthyroidism and ophthalmopathy. Across the study: Pretreatment peripheral blood was obtained at initial diagnosis.

This clonotype has at least ten counts. The investigators amplified TCR beta CDR3 regions from RNA transcripts. HTBI primers were used for first-round RT-PCR of the TCR CDR3. TCRdb re-derived calls from the multiplex PCR reads in MiXCR, one entry per CDR3 protein. The sample includes 460,000 or so distinct CDR3 sequences, approximately 15% seen only once; the top ten take less than 20%. With V trimmed by 4 bases and J by 7 bases, 10 bases remained unmatched. The CDR3 is 15 amino acids. Per the germline V gene, CDR1 is SGHRS and CDR2 is YFSETQ. What was sequenced was blood. This clonotype originated in a young woman with Graves' hyperthyroidism. The rearrangement joins TRBV5-1 to TRBJ2-1, with TRBD2 identical over 8 bases. CDR3 amino acids: CASSRSGGGTNEQFF. The CDR3 region has the DNA TGCGCCAGCAGCCGGAGCGGGGGCGGAACGAATGAGCAGTTCTTC.